Sequencing of this T cell receptor beta chain was carried out in a study of blood T cell repertoires in COVID-19. Study details: The United States, Italy and Spain provided the acute and convalescent COVID-19 samples. PBMCs, B-cell-depleted T cells, or T cells were the source of the cDNA or gDNA that made up the material.

Participant-given clinical history determined each cohort assignment. Recovered status applied to Cohort 3 donors who had two consecutive negative PCRs. It also applied to those with clearance or with symptom resolution. This clone has a single count. The germline V gene has CDR1 SQVTM and CDR2 ANQGSEA. The CDR3 contains 15 residues. Trimming cost V 3 bases and J 8 bases, with 20 bases left between them. TCRdb's table, derived via immunoSEQ multiplex PCR, lists solely in-frame clones and lacks some. This table has over 120,000 clones, more than 75% appearing once. The V call is TRBV29-1, the J call TRBJ2-1, with D possibly matching TRBD2 (5 bases). The material sequenced was PBMCs or T cells enriched from blood (not recorded which). The sequence derives from a woman aged 50 to 60 who had recovered from COVID-19. The CDR3 region has the DNA TGCAGCGTTGAGGGTGGAGGCCGCCCGGTTGATGAGCAGTTCTTC. It specifies CSVEGGGRPVDEQFF.